This is a list of T cell receptor beta chains from one sample in a study of T cell responses to AZD1222 COVID-19 vaccine. Produced via immunoSEQ multiplex PCR; TCRdb's table is partial and in-frame only. The sample has under 100,000 clones; 80% to 90% are singletons. This material consisted of peripheral blood, taken on day 0 of AZD1222 vaccination. These receptors originate from an adult in good health. CDR3s include the opening cysteine and the closing phenylalanine or tryptophan. Fields, in order: D gene, clone size, J gene, V gene, CDR3 DNA, CDR3 protein. The D gene is left open where the match is weak. Clone size is not always given. Where it is, it says once, few, many or a class for expanded clones.

>.|.|TRBJ2-5|TRBV9
TGTGCCAGCAGCGTAGGCCGTGAAGAGACCCAGTACTTC
CASSVGREETQYF
>.|.|TRBJ2-1|TRBV28
TGTGCCAGCAGCGTCATGGGGGGCTCCTACAATGAGCAGTTCTTC
CASSVMGGSYNEQFF
>.|.|TRBJ1-1|TRBV4-2
TGTGCCAGCAGCCAAGCCCGGGTGGGGGCGAATACTGAAGCTTTCTTT
CASSQARVGANTEAFF
>TRBD1|.|TRBJ1-4|TRBV2
TGTGCCAGCAGGAGACAGGGCCCAACTAATGAAAAACTGTTTTTT
CASRRQGPTNEKLFF
>.|.|TRBJ1-3|TRBV5-1
TGCGCCAGCAGCTTGGGACAGGCCACGGGAAACACCATATATTTT
CASSLGQATGNTIYF
>TRBD2|.|TRBJ2-1|TRBV2
TGTGCCAGCAGATCCGGGACTAGCGGGAGGGCCTACAATGAGCAGTTCTTC
CASRSGTSGRAYNEQFF
>.|.|TRBJ2-1|TRBV9
TGTGCCAGCAGCACAGACTATAGCTCCTACAATGAGCAGTTCTTC
CASSTDYSSYNEQFF
>TRBD1|.|TRBJ1-4|TRBV25-1
TGTGCCAGCGCGTCGCGGGACAGGTCGTATAAGGGGAATGAAAAACTGTTTTTT
CASASRDRSYKGNEKLFF
>.|.|TRBJ1-3|TRBV6-5
TGTGCCAGCAGTTACGGTTCTAAGGGAGCCGGAAACACCATATATTTT
CASSYGSKGAGNTIYF
>.|.|TRBJ1-1|TRBV19
TGTGCCAGTAGTGTAGGGCTCTCGACTGAAGCTTTCTTT
CASSVGLSTEAFF
>TRBD1|.|TRBJ1-6|TRBV19
TGTGCCAGTAGTCCACAGCTCAAGGGGGCTGGGTCACCCCTCCACTTT
CASSPQLKGAGSPLHF
>.|.|TRBJ2-1|TRBV2
TGTGCCAGCAGTGAAGACAGTTTGACTGAGCAGTTCTTC
CASSEDSLTEQFF
>TRBD2|.|TRBJ2-5|TRBV28
TGTGCCAGCAGTTTAAAATTTGGGACTAGCGGGGAGACCCAGTACTTC
CASSLKFGTSGETQYF
>.|once|TRBJ1-2|TRBV6-5
TGTGCCAGCACCGACGTAGGGGTGCGGGGCTACACCTTC
CASTDVGVRGYTF
>TRBD2|.|TRBJ2-7|TRBV6-1
TGTGCCAGCAGTGACCCGGGGGGTAGCTCCTACGAGCAGTACTTC
CASSDPGGSSYEQYF
>TRBD2|.|TRBJ2-7|TRBV10-3
TGTGCCATCAGGGGACTAGCCAACTCCTACGAGCAGTACTTC
CAIRGLANSYEQYF
>.|.|TRBJ2-1|TRBV7-8
TGTGCCAGCAGCTTAGTACTAGCAGCTCACAATGAGCAGTTCTTC
CASSLVLAAHNEQFF
>TRBD1|once|TRBJ1-1|TRBV9
TGTGCCAGCAGCGTAGAGGGGACAGCCACTGAAGCTTTCTTT
CASSVEGTATEAFF
>.|.|TRBJ1-3|TRBV19
TGTGCCAGTAGTATAGCAACTGGAAACACCATATATTTT
CASSIATGNTIYF
>TRBD1|few|TRBJ1-2|TRBV28
TGTGCCAGCAGTTTAAGGGGGCTATATGGCTACACCTTC
CASSLRGLYGYTF
>.|.|TRBJ2-5|TRBV6-1
TGTGCCAGCAGTGAGGGGGGACAGAGGTTTATAGAGACCCAGTACTTC
CASSEGGQRFIETQYF
>.|once|TRBJ1-2|TRBV10-3
TGTGCCATCAGTTCCAACATCGGGAATGATCGCTACACCTTC
CAISSNIGNDRYTF
>.|.|TRBJ2-7|TRBV3-1/TRBV3-2
TGTGCCAGCAGCCAAGATAGGACCGAGCAGTACTTC
CASSQDRTEQYF
>.|.|TRBJ1-1|TRBV24-1
TGTGCCACCAGTGATTCTTGGGGGAAGAACACTGAAGCTTTCTTT
CATSDSWGKNTEAFF
>.|.|TRBJ2-6|TRBV19
TGTGCCAGTAGTATGAGGTACGGCAGGGGGGCCAACGTCCTGACTTTC
CASSMRYGRGANVLTF
>.|few|TRBJ2-7|TRBV7-8
TGTGCCAGCAGGAAACAGGGGGGGGCCTACGAGCAGTACTTC
CASRKQGGAYEQYF
>.|.|TRBJ1-6|TRBV2
TGTGCCAGCAGAGCCCTAGGTGCGCGGGTTGGGGCCCTCCACTTT
CASRALGARVGALHF
>.|.|TRBJ2-1|TRBV23-1
TGCGCCAGCAGTCAAATCGGGGTCGACTGGATGAGGGAGGAAACTCCTTGGGACAATGAGCAGTTCTTC
CASSQIGVDWMREETPWDNEQFF
>.|.|TRBJ2-7|TRBV5-1
TGCGCCAGCAGCTTGGTACTAGCAGCCCCCTACGAGCAGTACTTC
CASSLVLAAPYEQYF
>TRBD1|.|TRBJ1-2|TRBV27
TGTGCCAGCAGTCATTCCGGGACAGGGGGCAAGGGCTACACCTTC
CASSHSGTGGKGYTF
>TRBD1|once|TRBJ1-4|TRBV6-2/TRBV6-3
TGTGCCAGCAGCGCTCCGGGACAGGGACATGAAAAACTGTTTTTT
CASSAPGQGHEKLFF
>.|few|TRBJ2-7|TRBV7-9
TGTGCCAGCAGCTCGGGGGGCAGATACGAGCAGTACTTC
CASSSGGRYEQYF
>.|few|TRBJ2-2|TRBV27
TGTGCCAGCCGTTACGGGAGCACCGGGGAGCTGTTTTTT
CASRYGSTGELFF